The source of this TCR beta chain is a study of T cell responses to AZD1222 COVID-19 vaccine. Clones were sequenced by immunoSEQ multiplex PCR, and TCRdb holds only the in-frame ones, with some missing. The table has 100,000 to 150,000 clones, around 87% seen once. Trimming stripped 1 base from V and 5 bases from J, with 23 bases between. The CDR3 totals 18 residues. Germline CDR1 is LNHDA and CDR2 is SQIVND (reference sequence). The chain couples TRBV19 to TRBJ2-5, with D perhaps being TRBD1 or TRBD2 (5 bases each). This specimen consisted of peripheral blood, obtained on day 0 of AZD1222 vaccination. This receptor was identified in an adult in good health. CDR3 protein: CASSIGGSLGGTRETQYF. As DNA, the CDR3 is TGTGCCAGTAGTATAGGGGGTAGCCTTGGGGGAACCAGGGAGACCCAGTACTTC.